Sequencing of this T cell receptor (beta chain) was carried out in a study of T cell responses to AZD1222 COVID-19 vaccine. This clone was observed a handful of times. Produced via immunoSEQ multiplex PCR; TCRdb's table is partial and in-frame only. The data show 150,000 to 200,000 clones, around 91% seen once. CDR3 length: 15 amino acids. V was shortened by 2 bases and J by 0 bases, with 10 bases between the two germline ends. Per the germline V gene, CDR1 is MNHEY and CDR2 is SVGAGI. This clonotype was sampled from an adult in good health. The sequencing here drew on peripheral blood, taken on day 0 of AZD1222 vaccination. The chain carries TRBV6-5 and TRBJ1-1, with D perhaps TRBD1 (6 bases). This CDR3 reads CASSYLQGLNTEAFF. As DNA, the CDR3 is TGTGCCAGCAGTTACCTACAGGGCCTGAACACTGAAGCTTTCTTT.